This T cell receptor (beta chain) came from a study of blood T cell repertoires in COVID-19. At the level of the study: Acute-phase and convalescent COVID-19 samples originated in the United States, Italy and Spain. Sources were T cells, B-cell-depleted T cells, or PBMCs; the material itself was cDNA or gDNA.

The Seattle site enrolled patients during active infection and followed them longitudinally. Clones were read by immunoSEQ multiplex PCR, and TCRdb kept only the in-frame ones, dropping some. The table shows 150,000 to 250,000 clones, with roughly 77% occurring only once. This sequence was found in a woman aged 40 to 50 with COVID-19, enrolled during active disease. Source material: peripheral blood.

CDR3 DNA: TGTGCCAGCGGCTACTGGAGCTCCTATAATTCACCCCTCCACTTT. Protein: CASGYWSSYNSPLHF. V usage is TRBV6-5 and J usage is TRBJ1-6; D gene uncertain. The CDR3 contains 15 residues. Trimming took off 8 bases at V and 0 bases at J, with 11 bases between the two ends. Germline V gives CDR1 MNHEY, CDR2 SVGAGI.